The text below deals with one T cell receptor (beta chain). The antigen is unknown. Primers: 60 Vbeta forward and 13 Jbeta reverse. The method was immunoSEQ multiplex PCR; TCRdb's version includes in-frame clones alone and lacks a portion of them. Altogether approximately 150,000 clones are present, 60% to 80% being singletons, with the ten largest covering approximately 6.3%. The source of the sample is a study of cytomegalovirus exposure and HLA in healthy donors. Study details: Of several hundred genotyped donors, around 76% clustered with self-reported Caucasian donors. General study findings and limits: The authors later found TCR association rates varying by HLA locus, with DRB1 most and HLA-C fewest. Altogether, some 170 TCR beta chains were recorded as cytomegalovirus-associated.

Nominally healthy donors were sampled, though unrecorded immune exposures were likely. The sequencing input was PBMCs. This receptor was taken from a man aged 35 to 55 in good health and CMV-seropositive.

The CDR3 bases are TGTGCCAGCAACCCAGGGGGGACTAGCGTTAATGAGCAGTTCTTC. It specifies CASNPGGTSVNEQFF. The rearrangement uses TRBV28 and TRBJ2-1; TRBD2 matches at 10 bases. The length of the CDR3 is 15 residues. Germline CDR1 reads MDHEN; CDR2 reads SYDVKM. With 7 bases clipped from V and 7 bases from J, the junction kept 10 bases outside the gene matches. The whole variable domain, remainder taken from reference TRBV28 and TRBJ2-1, is DVKVTQSSRYLVKRTGEKVFLECVQDMDHENMFWYRQDPGLGLRLIYFSYDVKMKEKGDIPEGYSVSREKKERFSLILESASTNQTSMYLCASNPGGTSVNEQFFGPGTRLTVL.